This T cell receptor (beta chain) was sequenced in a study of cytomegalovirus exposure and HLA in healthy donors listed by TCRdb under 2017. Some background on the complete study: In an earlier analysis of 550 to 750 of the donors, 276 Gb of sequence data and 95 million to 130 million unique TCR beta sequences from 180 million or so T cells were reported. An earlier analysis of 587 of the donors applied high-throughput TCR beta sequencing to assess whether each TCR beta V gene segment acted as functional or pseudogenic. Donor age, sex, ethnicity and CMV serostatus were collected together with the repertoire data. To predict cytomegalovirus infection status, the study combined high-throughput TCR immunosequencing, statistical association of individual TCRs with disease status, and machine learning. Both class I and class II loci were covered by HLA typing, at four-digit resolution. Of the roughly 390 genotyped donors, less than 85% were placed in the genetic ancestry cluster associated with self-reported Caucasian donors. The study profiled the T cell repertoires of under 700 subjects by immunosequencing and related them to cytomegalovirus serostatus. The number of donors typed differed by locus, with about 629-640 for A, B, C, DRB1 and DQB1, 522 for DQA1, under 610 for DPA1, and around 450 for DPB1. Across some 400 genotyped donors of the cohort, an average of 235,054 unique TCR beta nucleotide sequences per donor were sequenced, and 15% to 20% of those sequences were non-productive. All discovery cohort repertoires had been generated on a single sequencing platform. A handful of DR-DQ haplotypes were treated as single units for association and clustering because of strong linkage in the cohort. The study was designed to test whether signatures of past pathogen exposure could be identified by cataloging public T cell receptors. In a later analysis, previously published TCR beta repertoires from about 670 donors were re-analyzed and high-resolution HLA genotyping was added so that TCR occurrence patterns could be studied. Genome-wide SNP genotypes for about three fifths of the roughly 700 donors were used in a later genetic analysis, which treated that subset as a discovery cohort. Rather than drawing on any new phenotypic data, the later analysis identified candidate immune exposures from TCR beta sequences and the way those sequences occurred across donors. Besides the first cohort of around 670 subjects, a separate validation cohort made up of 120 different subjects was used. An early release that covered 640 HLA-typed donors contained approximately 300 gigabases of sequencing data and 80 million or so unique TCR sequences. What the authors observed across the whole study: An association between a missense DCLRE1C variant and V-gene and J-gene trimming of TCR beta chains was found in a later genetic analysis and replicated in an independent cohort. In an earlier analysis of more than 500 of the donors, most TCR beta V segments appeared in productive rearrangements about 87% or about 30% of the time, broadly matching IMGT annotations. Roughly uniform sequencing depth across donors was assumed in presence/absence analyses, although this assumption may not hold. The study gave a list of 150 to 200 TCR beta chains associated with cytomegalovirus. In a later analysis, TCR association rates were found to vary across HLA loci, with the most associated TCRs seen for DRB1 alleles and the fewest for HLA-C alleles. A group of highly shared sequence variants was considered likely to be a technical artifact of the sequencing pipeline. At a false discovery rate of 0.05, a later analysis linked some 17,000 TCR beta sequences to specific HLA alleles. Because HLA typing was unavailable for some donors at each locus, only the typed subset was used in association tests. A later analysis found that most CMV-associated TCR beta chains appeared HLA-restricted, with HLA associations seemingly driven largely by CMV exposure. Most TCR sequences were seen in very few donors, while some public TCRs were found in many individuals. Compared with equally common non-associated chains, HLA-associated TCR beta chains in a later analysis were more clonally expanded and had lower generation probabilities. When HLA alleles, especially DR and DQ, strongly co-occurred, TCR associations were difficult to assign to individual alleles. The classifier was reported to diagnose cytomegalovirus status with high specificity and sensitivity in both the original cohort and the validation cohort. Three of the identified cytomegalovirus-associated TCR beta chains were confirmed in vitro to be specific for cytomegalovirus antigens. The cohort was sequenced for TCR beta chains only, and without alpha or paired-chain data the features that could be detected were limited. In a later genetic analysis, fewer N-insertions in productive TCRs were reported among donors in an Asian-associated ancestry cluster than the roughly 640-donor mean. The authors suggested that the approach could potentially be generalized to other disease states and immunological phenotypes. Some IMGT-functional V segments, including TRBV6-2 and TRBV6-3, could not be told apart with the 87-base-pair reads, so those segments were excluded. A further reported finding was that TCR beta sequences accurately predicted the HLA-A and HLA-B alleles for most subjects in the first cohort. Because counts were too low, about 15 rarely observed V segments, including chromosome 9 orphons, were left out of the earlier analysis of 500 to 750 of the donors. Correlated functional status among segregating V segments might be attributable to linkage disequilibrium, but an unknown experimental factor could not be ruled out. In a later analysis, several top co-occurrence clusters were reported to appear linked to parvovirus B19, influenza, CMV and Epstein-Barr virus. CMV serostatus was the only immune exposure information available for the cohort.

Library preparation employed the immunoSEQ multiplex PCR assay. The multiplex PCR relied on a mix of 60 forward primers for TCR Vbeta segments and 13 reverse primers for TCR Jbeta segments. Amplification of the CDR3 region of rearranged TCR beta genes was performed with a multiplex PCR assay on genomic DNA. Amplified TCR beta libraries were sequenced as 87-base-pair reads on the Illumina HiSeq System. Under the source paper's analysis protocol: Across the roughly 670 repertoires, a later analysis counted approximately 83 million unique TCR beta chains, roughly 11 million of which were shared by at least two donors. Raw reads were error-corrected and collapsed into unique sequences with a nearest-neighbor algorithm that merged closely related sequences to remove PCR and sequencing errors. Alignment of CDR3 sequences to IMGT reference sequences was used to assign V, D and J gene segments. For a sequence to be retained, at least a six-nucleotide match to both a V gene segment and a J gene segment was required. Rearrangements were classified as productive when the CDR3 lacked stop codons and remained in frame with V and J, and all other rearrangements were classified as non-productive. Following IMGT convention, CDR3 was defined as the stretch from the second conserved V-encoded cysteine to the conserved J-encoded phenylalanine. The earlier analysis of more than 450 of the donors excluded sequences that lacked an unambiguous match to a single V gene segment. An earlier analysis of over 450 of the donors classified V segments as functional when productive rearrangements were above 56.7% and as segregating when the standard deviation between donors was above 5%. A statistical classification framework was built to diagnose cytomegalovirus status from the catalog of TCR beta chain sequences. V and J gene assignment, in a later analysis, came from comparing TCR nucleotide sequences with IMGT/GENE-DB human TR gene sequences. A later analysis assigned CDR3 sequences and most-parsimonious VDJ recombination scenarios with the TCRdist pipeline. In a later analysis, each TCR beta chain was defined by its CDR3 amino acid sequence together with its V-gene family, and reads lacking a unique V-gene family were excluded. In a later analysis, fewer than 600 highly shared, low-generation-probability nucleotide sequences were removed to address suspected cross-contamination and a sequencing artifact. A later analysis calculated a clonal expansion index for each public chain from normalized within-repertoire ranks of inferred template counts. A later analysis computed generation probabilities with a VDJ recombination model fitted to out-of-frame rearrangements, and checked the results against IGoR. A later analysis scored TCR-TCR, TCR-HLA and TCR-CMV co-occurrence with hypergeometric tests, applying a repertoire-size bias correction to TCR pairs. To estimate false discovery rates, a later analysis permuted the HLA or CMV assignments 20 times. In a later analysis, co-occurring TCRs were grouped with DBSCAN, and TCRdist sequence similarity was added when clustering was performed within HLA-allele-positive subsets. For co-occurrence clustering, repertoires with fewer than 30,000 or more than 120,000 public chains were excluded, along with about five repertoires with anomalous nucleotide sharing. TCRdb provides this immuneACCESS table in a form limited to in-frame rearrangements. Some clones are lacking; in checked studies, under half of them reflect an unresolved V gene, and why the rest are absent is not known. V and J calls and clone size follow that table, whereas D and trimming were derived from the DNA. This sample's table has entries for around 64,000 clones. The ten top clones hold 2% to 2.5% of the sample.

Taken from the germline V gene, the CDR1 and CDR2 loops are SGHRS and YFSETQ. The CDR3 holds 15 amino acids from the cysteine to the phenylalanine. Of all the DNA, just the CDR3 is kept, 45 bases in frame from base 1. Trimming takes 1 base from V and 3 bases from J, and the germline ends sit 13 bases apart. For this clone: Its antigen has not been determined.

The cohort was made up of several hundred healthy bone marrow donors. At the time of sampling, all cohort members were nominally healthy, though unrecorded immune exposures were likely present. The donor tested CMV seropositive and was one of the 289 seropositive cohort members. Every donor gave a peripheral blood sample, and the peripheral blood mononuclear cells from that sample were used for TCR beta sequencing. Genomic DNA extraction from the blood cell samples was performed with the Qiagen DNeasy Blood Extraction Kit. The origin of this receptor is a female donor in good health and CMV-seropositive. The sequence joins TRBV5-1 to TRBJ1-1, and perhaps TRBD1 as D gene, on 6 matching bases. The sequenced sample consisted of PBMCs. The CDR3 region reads CASSLIGAGDTEAFF. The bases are TGCGCCAGCAGCTTGATAGGGGCAGGGGACACTGAAGCTTTCTTT.